This T cell receptor (beta chain) originates from a study of cytomegalovirus exposure and HLA in healthy donors. Study as a whole: Early released data comprised some 91 million unique TCRs from HLA-typed donors. Of the donors genotyped, several hundred in all, 65% to 90% fell in the Caucasian-associated ancestry cluster. Points from the study as a whole: In a later analysis, donors in an Asian-associated ancestry cluster reportedly had fewer N-insertions in productive TCRs than the cohort mean.

Regarding this clone: Its antigen is unidentified.

Primers: 60 Vbeta forward and 13 Jbeta reverse. Profiling relied on immunoSEQ multiplex PCR, and the TCRdb table lists in-frame clones only, not all of them. The sample's table shows 90,000 to 120,000 clones. V was pared by 0 bases and J by 11 bases, with 13 bases between. Germline V gives CDR1 SGHAT, CDR2 FQNNGV. CDR3 length: 13 residues. This sequence originates from a man between 45 and 60 years old in good health and CMV-seronegative. The sample taken for sequencing was PBMCs. The chain joins TRBV11-2 to TRBJ1-1; perhaps TRBD1 as D (6 bases). This CDR3 is CASSLDRGAGAFF. The CDR3, as DNA: TGTGCCAGCAGCTTAGATCGGGGGGCCGGGGCTTTCTTT.